This T cell receptor beta chain was recorded in a study of OX40 agonist ivuxolimab in advanced cancers. Study-level information: Given to patients was ivuxolimab, an agonistic anti-OX40 (CD134) antibody. Study conclusions and caveats: Clones of CD4+ and CD8+ blood T cells grew by week 6 at doses of 0.1 to 3.0 mg/kg. CD8+ T cells were the subset that, on average, had more expanded clones than CD4+.

A remark on this clone: Its antigen is unknown.

The CDR3 spans 14 residues. CDR1 and CDR2 from the germline V gene are SNHLY and FYNNEI. With V trimmed by 5 bases and J by 0 bases, 2 bases remained unmatched. TCRdb keeps only in-frame clones here, not all; method: immunoSEQ multiplex PCR. The sample carries more than 10,000 clones, 84% recorded once. This TCR came from an adult with an advanced solid tumor such as melanoma, head and neck, liver or kidney cancer. The chain recombines TRBV2 with TRBJ1-1, with 8 nucleotides matching TRBD1. Sample: CD4+ or CD8+ T cells sorted from blood, taken in a trial of the OX40 agonist ivuxolimab. The CDR3 region has the DNA TGTGCCAGCAGTTGGACAGGGATGAACACTGAAGCTTTCTTT. It yields the protein CASSWTGMNTEAFF.